This paragraph reports one T cell receptor beta chain. The antigen remains unidentified. Other DNA sequences in the same sample also yield this CDR3. The entry originates in a study of shared clonotypes between healthy human individuals. Study-wide background: Used for every donor were three CD4 naive, three CD4 memory, two CD8 naive and one CD8 memory plate. Notes on the study in general: Clonotype sharing levels among donors were expected to vary with sequencing depth.

Naive CD8 cells comprised CD45RO-negative, CCR7-positively selected cells, excluding terminally differentiated effector memory CD45RA+ cells. The study ran the assay at deep level. The protocol was immunoSEQ multiplex PCR, while the TCRdb copy is restricted to in-frame clones and leaves out a portion. The sample shows roughly 1,800,000 clones, about 95% of them seen only once. Trimming took off 0 bases at V and 6 bases at J, with 4 bases between the two ends. This CDR3 is built from 11 residues. Germline lookup yields CDR1 SGHRS and CDR2 YFSETQ. The chain couples TRBV5-1 to TRBJ2-7; no firm D call. The material sequenced was naive CD8+ T cells sorted from blood. This TCR came from a man aged 18-30 years in good health. CDR3 nucleotides: TGCGCCAGCAGCTTGGCGTCCGAGCAGTACTTC. The encoded protein is CASSLASEQYF.